One sample yielded the 9 T cell receptor beta chains listed below, sequenced in a study of spatial heterogeneity in lung cancer. General study points: Counts that tracked tumor mutation counts were those of expanded intratumoral alpha and beta TCRs.

Sample time point: sample taken at primary tumor resection. TCRdb independently ran MiXCR on the 5' RACE reads; one entry per CDR3 protein. The repertoire holds about 13,000 distinct CDR3 sequences, with over 4.5% as singletons. No antigens are known for them. The sample was lung tumor tissue, taken at surgery. These receptors were collected from a male donor with early-stage non-small cell lung cancer.

In regard to this clonotype: Since it is a stray read in a library aimed at alpha chains, this beta chain has a size that is not meaningful. The genes are TRBV20-1 and TRBJ1-5; D uncertain. The V and J ends lost 0 bases and 0 bases respectively, with 9 bases between them. The CDR3 covers 15 residues. CDR1 DFQATT and CDR2 SNEGSKA come from the germline V gene (reference sequence). The CDR3 DNA reads as TGCAGTGCTAGAGAAAGGGAAACTAGCAATCAGCCCCAGCATTTT. It translates to CSARERETSNQPQHF.

This clonotype came up a few times. A single base separates this from a much larger clone, so it may be a read error. This beta chain is a stray read from a library made for alpha chains; its abundance is not meaningful. The chain joins TRBV10-3 to TRBJ2-6, with TRBD1 matching over 8 bases. In germline, CDR1 is ENHRY, CDR2 SYGVKD. There are 17 residues in the CDR3. The CDR3 DNA is TGTGCCATCAGGGACGGACAGGGAAAGGCTGGGGCCAACGTCCCGACTTTC. Its translation is CAIRDGQGKAGANVPTF.

This clonotype was detected many times. This beta chain is a stray sequence in a library constructed for alpha chains; its clone size is not meaningful. The chain employs TRBV29-1 and TRBJ1-6; D is unclear. V was shortened by 4 bases and J by 7 bases, with 8 bases between the two germline ends. The CDR3 is made up of 12 amino acids. CDR1 SQVTM and CDR2 ANQGSEA come from the germline V gene. The CDR3 nucleotides read TGCAGCGTTGGGGAACCCAATTCACCCCTCCACTTT. This encodes CSVGEPNSPLHF.

This clonotype was seen repeatedly, ten times or more. This beta chain is a stray sequence in a library constructed for alpha chains; its clone size is not meaningful. This rearrangement joins TRBV5-1 to TRBJ1-2; maybe TRBD1 (5 bases). Trimming stripped 3 bases from V and 4 bases from J, with 16 bases between. CDR3 length: 15 residues. In germline, CDR1 is SGHRS, CDR2 YFSETQ. The CDR3: CASSSTGGTIYGYTF. The CDR3 DNA follows: TGCGCCAGCAGCTCTACAGGCGGAACCATCTATGGCTACACCTTC.

Ten or more counts support this clonotype. This beta chain slipped into a library made for alpha chains as a stray read, so its size is not meaningful. The CDR3 DNA reads TGCGCCAGCAGCCACCCTCCGGGAGATACGCAGTATTTT. Translating it yields CASSHPPGDTQYF. This sequence joins TRBV4-1 and TRBJ2-3; D is uncertain. Germline V gene sequence: CDR1 MGHRA, CDR2 YSYEKL. The V end lost 3 bases, the J end lost 5 bases, and 9 bases lay between the germline ends. The CDR3 length is 13 residues.

Many counts were recorded for this clonotype. This beta chain represents an off-target read in a library built for alpha chains; its size is of limited meaning. The CDR3 DNA reads as TGTGCCAGCAGCTTGGAATCCCGTTGGGCGCAGTATTTT. Translation: CASSLESRWAQYF. This chain connects TRBV7-8 to TRBJ2-3; D is ambiguous. The CDR3 length is 13 residues. Germline V gives CDR1 SGHVS, CDR2 FQNEAQ. V gave up 3 bases and J gave up 10 bases, with 14 bases separating them. Full variable domain (remainder filled in from reference TRBV7-8 and TRBJ2-3): GAGVSQSPRYKVAKRGQDVALRCDPISGHVSLFWYQQALGQGPEFLTYFQNEAQLDKSGLPSDRFFAERPEGSVSTLKIQRTQQEDSAVYLCASSLESRWAQYFGPGTRLTVL.

At least ten counts were recorded for this clonotype. This beta chain is a stray read from a library made for alpha chains; its abundance is not meaningful. The V call is TRBV3-1, the J call TRBJ1-2; D is uncertain. Germline lookup yields CDR1 LGHDT and CDR2 YNNKEL (reference sequence). The length of the CDR3 is 13 residues. The V gene lost 4 bases and the J gene lost 5 bases, with 11 bases spanning the gap. The chain's CDR3 is CASSPGRAYGYTF. The CDR3 nucleotides are TGTGCCAGCAGCCCAGGAAGAGCTTATGGCTACACCTTC.

This clonotype was detected ten times or more. In a library made to pick up alpha chains, this beta chain is a stray read with a size that means little. V usage is TRBV2 and J usage is TRBJ1-2; the match to TRBD1 covers 8 bases. CDR1 SNHLY and CDR2 FYNNEI come from the germline V gene. The CDR3 contains 17 residues. Trimming took 6 bases from V and 1 from J; bases not matched to a gene: 13. The CDR3 DNA reads as TGTGCCAGCAGCGCATGGACAGGGTTAGGGGGTAACTATGGCTACACCTTC. The encoded protein is CASSAWTGLGGNYGYTF.

This clonotype has a count of ten or more. For a library built for alpha chains, this beta chain is a stray read; little rests on its size. V gene TRBV7-2 combines with J gene TRBJ2-3; perhaps TRBD2 as D (6 bases). Germline lookup yields CDR1 SGHTA and CDR2 FQGNSA. V lost 5 bases to trimming and J lost 0 bases, with 18 bases between them. The length of the CDR3 is 17 residues. Written as DNA, the CDR3 is TGTGCCAGCAGCACCCCAGGAGGGGACCCCAGCACAGATACGCAGTATTTT. This codes for CASSTPGGDPSTDTQYF.